This TCR beta chain was profiled in a study of follicular helper T cells after annual influenza vaccination. Sequencing of TCRB used Survey level resolution. Libraries were prepared by immunoSEQ multiplex PCR; TCRdb keeps only in-frame clonotypes and omits some of them. The sample includes about 7,100 clones, about four fifths of them seen just once. The V gene's germline CDR1 is SGDLS and CDR2 YYNGEE. V shed 4 bases and J shed 2 bases, with 9 bases lying between them. There are 13 residues in the CDR3. Time point given: 2015-2016 season, 7 days after influenza vaccination. The clonotype originates from an adult who received the influenza vaccine. The chain uses TRBV9 and TRBJ1-1, with D possibly being TRBD1 (5 bases). This sample comprised CXCR5- memory CD4+ T cells sorted from blood, obtained 7 days after influenza vaccination. The CDR3 here is CASSRQGNTEAFF. CDR3 bases: TGTGCCAGCAGCAGGCAGGGAAACACTGAAGCTTTCTTT.